The clone carrying this T cell receptor (beta chain) was recorded many times. Its antigen remains unknown. Coverage ceases 3 residues before the CDR3 finishes, and the germline J gene fills in the end. The protocol was immunoSEQ multiplex PCR, while the TCRdb copy is restricted to in-frame clones and leaves out a portion. The sample yields more than 20,000 clones, without any singletons. This specimen comes from a study of T cell clonality in common variable immunodeficiency. The CDR3 is made up of 13 amino acids. Germline V gives CDR1 SGHRS, CDR2 YFSETQ. Trimming left V 0 bases short and J 2 bases short, with 5 bases between. Points from the study as a whole: Reportedly, TCR beta sequences from common variable immunodeficiency showed fewer deletions and N-nucleotide insertions.

Sequences were obtained from peripheral blood mononuclear cells. J is TRBJ2-5 and V is TRBV5-1; D is possibly TRBD1 (5 bases). The source is a human donor with common variable immunodeficiency. The covered CDR3 bases are TGCGCCAGCAGCTTGGGGACACAAGAGACC. It specifies CASSLGTQET. From start to end, the CDR3 is CASSLGTQETQYF.